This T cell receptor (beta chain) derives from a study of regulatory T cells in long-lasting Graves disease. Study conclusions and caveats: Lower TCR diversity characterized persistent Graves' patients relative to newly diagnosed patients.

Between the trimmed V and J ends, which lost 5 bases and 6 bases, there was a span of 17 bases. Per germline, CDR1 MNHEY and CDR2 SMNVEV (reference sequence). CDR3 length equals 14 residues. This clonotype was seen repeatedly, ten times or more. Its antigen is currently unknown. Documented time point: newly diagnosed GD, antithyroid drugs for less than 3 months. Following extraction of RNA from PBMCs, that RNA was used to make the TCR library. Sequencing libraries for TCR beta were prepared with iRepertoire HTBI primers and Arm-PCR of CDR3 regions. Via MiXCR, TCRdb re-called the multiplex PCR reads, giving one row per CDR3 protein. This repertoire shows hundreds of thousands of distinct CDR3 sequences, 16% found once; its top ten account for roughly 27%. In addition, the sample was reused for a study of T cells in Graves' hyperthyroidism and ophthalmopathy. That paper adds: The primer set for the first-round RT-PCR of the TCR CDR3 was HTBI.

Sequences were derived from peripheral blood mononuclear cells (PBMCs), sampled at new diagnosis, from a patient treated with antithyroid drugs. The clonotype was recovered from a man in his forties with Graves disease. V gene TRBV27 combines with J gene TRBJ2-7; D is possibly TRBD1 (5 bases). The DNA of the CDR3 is TGTGCCAGCAGTCTCCAGGACACCAAGGGCGAGCAGTACTTC. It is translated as CASSLQDTKGEQYF.